This T cell receptor beta chain was identified during a study of blood T cell repertoires in COVID-19. Participant reports of clinical history set cohort assignment. The recovered donors of Cohort 3 showed two negative PCRs, clearance, or symptom resolution. Per the original methods: The assay estimated nucleated cells by amplifying reference gene primers. Assay: immunoSEQ multiplex PCR; the TCRdb copy retains only in-frame clones and omits some. Clone size and V and J calls were adopted from that table, with D and trimming inferred from the DNA. The top ten clones hold approximately 5% of a sample with some 330,000 clones, over 80% of them seen once. With 2 bases removed from V and 4 bases from J, the gap between germline ends came to 17 bases. The germline gives CDR1 SGHNT, CDR2 YYREEE (reference sequence). This CDR3 comprises 16 residues.

The source material was PBMCs or T cells enriched from blood (not recorded which). The source is a woman aged 45 to 65 who had recovered from COVID-19. V usage is TRBV5-4 and J usage is TRBJ2-3; possibly TRBD2 for D (6 bases). CDR3 loop: CASSLRTAGTADTQYF. The CDR3 DNA is TGTGCCAGCAGCTTACGGACCGCCGGGACTGCAGATACGCAGTATTTT.